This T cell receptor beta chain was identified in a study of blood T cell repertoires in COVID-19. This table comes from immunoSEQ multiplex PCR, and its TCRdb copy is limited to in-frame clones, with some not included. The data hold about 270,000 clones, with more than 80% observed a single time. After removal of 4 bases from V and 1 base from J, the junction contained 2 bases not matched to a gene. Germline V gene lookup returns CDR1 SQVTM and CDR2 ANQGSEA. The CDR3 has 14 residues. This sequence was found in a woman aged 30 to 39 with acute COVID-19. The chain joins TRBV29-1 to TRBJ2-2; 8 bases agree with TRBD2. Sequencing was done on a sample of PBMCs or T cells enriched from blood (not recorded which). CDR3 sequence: CSVVTSGNTGELFF. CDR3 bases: TGCAGCGTTGTAACTAGCGGGAACACCGGGGAGCTGTTTTTT.